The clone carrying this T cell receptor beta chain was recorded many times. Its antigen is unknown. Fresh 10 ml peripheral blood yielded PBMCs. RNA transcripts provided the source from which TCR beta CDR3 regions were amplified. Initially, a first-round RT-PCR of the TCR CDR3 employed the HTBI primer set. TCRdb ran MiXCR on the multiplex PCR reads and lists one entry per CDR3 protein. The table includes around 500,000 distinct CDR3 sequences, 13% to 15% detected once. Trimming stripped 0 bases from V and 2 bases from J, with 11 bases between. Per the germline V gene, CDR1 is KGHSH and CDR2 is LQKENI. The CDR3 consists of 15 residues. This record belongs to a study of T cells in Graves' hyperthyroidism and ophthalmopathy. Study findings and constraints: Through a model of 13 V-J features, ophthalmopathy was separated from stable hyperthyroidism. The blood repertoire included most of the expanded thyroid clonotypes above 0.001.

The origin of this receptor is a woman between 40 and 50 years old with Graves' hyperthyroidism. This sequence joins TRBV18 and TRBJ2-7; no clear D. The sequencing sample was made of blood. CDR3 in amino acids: CASSPPNLSPYEQYF. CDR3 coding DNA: TGTGCCAGCTCACCACCGAACCTGTCTCCCTACGAGCAGTACTTC.